This T cell receptor (beta chain) comes out of a study of blood T cell repertoires in COVID-19. The CDR3 covers 13 residues. The germline gives CDR1 MNHEY, CDR2 SMNVEV (reference sequence). V shed 3 bases and J shed 6 bases, with 12 bases lying between them. Per the authors' pipeline: Amplification of reference gene primers provided the estimated nucleated cell counts. Clones were read by immunoSEQ multiplex PCR, and TCRdb kept only the in-frame ones, dropping some. The DNA was the basis for D and trimming; V, J and clone size are from that table. The sample shows some 300,000 clones, approximately 90% of them seen only once. Two consecutive negative NP/OP PCR tests, clearance, or resolved symptoms defined Cohort 3 recovery.

The TCR comes from a middle-aged woman who had recovered from COVID-19. The sequencing input was PBMCs or T cells enriched from blood (not recorded which). The rearrangement links TRBV27 to TRBJ2-7, with unresolved D. Here the CDR3 DNA reads TGTGCCAGCAGTTTCTCCGCATTCGGCGAGCAGTACTTC. Translating gives CASSFSAFGEQYF.